This T cell receptor beta chain was profiled in a study of beta chain features in type 1 diabetes. General study findings and limits: Across all four CD4+ subsets, people with type 1 diabetes showed modestly shorter TCRB CDR3s.

Trimming removed 3 bases from V and 10 bases from J; junction bases left unmatched: 12. This CDR3 contains 15 residues. Looked up from germline, CDR1 is MGHDK and CDR2 is SYGVNS. Reverse transcription of all isolated RNA meant that expressed TCRB transcripts were sequenced. Sequencing was performed with immunoSEQ multiplex PCR; in TCRdb, only in-frame clones are kept and a portion is missing. The data contain some 240,000 clones, roughly 16% of them singletons. For this clone: The antigen is not known.

Sequencing was performed on naive CD4+ T cells from blood. This TCR derives from a man under 40 with type 1 diabetes. The V call is TRBV25-1, the J call TRBJ2-1; TRBD1 aligns across 7 bases. The CDR3 bases are TGTGCCAGCAGTGACGCCGCGACAGGGCGAGAGGAGCAGTTCTTC. Protein sequence: CASSDAATGREEQFF.